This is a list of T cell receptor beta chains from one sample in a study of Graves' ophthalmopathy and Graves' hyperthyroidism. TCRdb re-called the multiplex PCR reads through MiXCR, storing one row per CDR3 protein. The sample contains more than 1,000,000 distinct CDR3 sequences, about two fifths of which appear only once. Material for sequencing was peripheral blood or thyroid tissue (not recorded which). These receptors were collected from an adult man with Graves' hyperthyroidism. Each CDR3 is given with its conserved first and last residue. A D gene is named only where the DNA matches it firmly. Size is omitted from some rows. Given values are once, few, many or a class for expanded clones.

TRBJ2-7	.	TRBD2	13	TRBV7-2	CASSELAGDGQYF	TGTGCCAGCAGCGAACTAGCGGGCGACGGGCAGTACTTC
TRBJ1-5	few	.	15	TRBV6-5	CASSSYWAANQPQHF	TGTGCCAGCAGTTCCTACTGGGCAGCTAATCAGCCCCAGCATTTT
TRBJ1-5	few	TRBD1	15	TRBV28	CASSTGDGSRQPQHF	TGTGCCAGCAGTACAGGGGACGGTTCTCGTCAGCCCCAGCATTTT
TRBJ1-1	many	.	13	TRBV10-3	CAIRAGTPTEAFF	TGTGCCATCAGGGCAGGGACCCCCACTGAAGCTTTCTTT
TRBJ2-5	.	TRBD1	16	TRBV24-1	CATSDPGTGWQETQYF	TGTGCCACCAGTGATCCCGGGACAGGGTGGCAAGAGACCCAGTACTTC
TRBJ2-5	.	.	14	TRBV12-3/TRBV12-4	CASSLIAPPETQYF	TGTGCCAGCAGTTTAATAGCCCCCCCAGAGACCCAGTACTTC
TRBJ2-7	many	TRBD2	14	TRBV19	CASSQRAGAGEQYF	TGTGCCAGTAGTCAACGAGCGGGAGCGGGCGAGCAGTACTTC
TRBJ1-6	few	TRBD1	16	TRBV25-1	CASTNRNRGNNSPLHF	TGTGCCAGCACAAACCGCAACAGGGGCAATAATTCACCCCTCCACTTT
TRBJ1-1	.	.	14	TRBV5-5	CASSLPGGPTEAFF	TGTGCCAGCAGCCTGCCGGGGGGCCCCACTGAAGCTTTCTTT
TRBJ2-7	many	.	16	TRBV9	CASSVAPGGFVDEQYF	TGTGCCAGCAGCGTAGCCCCTGGGGGCTTTGTCGACGAGCAGTACTTC
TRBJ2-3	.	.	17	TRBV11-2	CASSSRTGGLSTDTQYF	TGTGCCAGCAGCTCGAGGACGGGGGGCCTTAGCACAGATACGCAGTATTTT
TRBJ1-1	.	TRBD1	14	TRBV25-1	CASSPQGVYTEAFF	TGTGCCAGCAGTCCTCAGGGGGTCTACACTGAAGCTTTCTTT
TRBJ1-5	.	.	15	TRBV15	CATSRGRKSNQPQHF	TGTGCCACCAGCAGGGGCCGAAAATCGAATCAGCCCCAGCATTTT
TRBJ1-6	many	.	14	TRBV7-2	CASSLGRRGSPLHF	TGTGCCAGCAGCTTAGGCAGGAGAGGTTCACCCCTCCACTTT
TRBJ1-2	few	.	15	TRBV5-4	CASSLRDRGADGYTF	TGTGCCAGCTCACTCCGGGACCGGGGGGCGGATGGCTACACCTTC
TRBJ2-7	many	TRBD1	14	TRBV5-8	CASSARDRGKEQYF	TGTGCCAGCAGCGCCAGAGACAGGGGGAAAGAGCAGTACTTC
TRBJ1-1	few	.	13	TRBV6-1	CASLQVMNTEAFF	TGTGCCAGTCTACAGGTTATGAACACTGAAGCTTTCTTT
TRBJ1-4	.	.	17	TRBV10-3	CASRPARWGATNEKLFF	TGTGCCAGCAGACCCGCCCGATGGGGGGCAACTAATGAAAAACTGTTTTTT
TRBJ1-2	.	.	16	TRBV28	CASSNNVGGGDYGYTF	TGTGCCAGCAGCAATAATGTTGGGGGCGGCGACTATGGCTACACCTTC
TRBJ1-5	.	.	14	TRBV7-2	CASSRGTLNQPQHF	TGTGCCAGCAGCAGGGGGACACTCAATCAGCCCCAGCATTTT
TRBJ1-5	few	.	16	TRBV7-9	CASSPDGGGGNQPQHF	TGTGCCAGCAGCCCGGACGGAGGGGGAGGCAATCAGCCCCAGCATTTT
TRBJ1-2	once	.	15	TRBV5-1	CASSFGGFINCGYTF	TGCGCCAGCAGCTTTGGGGGATTCATAAACTGTGGCTACACCTTC
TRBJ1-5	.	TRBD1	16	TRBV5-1	CASSLSGTGGYQPQHF	TGCGCCAGCAGCTTGTCCGGGACAGGGGGCTATCAGCCCCAGCATTTT
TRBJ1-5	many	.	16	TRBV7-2	CASSLERGPGNQPQHF	TGTGCCAGCAGCTTAGAGAGAGGCCCCGGCAATCAGCCCCAGCATTTT
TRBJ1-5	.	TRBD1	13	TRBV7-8	CAWDNRGSQPQHF	TGTGCCTGGGACAACAGGGGAAGTCAGCCCCAGCATTTT
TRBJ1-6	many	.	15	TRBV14	CASSPMDLYNSPLHF	TGTGCCAGCAGCCCAATGGACCTCTATAATTCACCCCTCCACTTT
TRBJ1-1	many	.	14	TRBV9	CASSSQGVAAEAFF	TGTGCCAGCAGCTCCCAGGGTGTGGCTGCTGAAGCTTTCTTT
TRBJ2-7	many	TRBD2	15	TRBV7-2	CASSIATSGIYEQYF	TGTGCCAGCAGCATCGCGACTAGCGGGATCTACGAGCAGTACTTC
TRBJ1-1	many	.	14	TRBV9	CASSVVGSDAEAFF	TGTGCCAGCAGCGTAGTTGGTAGTGACGCTGAAGCTTTCTTT
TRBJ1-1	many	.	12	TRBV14	CASSQWAARAFF	TGTGCCAGCAGCCAATGGGCCGCGAGGGCTTTCTTT
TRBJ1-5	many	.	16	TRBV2	CASSSRGRDSNQPQHF	TGTGCCAGCAGTTCCAGGGGACGGGATAGCAATCAGCCCCAGCATTTT
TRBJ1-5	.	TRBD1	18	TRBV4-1	CASSQDRGTGAMRQPQHF	TGCGCCAGCAGCCAAGATCGAGGGACAGGGGCCATGAGGCAGCCCCAGCATTTT
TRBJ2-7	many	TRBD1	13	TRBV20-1	CSAHQDRVYEQYF	TGCAGTGCTCACCAGGACAGGGTCTACGAGCAGTACTTC
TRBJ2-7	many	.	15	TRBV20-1	CSARGVGGGSYEQYF	TGCAGTGCTAGAGGGGTTGGTGGGGGCTCCTACGAGCAGTACTTC
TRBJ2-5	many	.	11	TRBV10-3	CAISVRETQYF	TGTGCCATCAGTGTGCGGGAGACCCAGTACTTC
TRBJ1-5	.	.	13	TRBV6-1	CASMLGSNQPQHF	TGTGCCAGCATGCTCGGAAGCAATCAGCCCCAGCATTTT
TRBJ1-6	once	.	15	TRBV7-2	CASSVVVCDNSPLHF	TGTGCCAGCAGCGTGGTAGTGTGCGATAATTCACCCCTCCACTTT
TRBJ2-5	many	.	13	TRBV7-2	CASSLDAGPRSDF	TGTGCCAGCAGCTTAGATGCGGGGCCAAGATCGGACTTC
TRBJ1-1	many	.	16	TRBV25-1	CASSRGYRTENTEAFF	TGTGCCAGCAGCCGAGGGTATAGGACAGAGAACACTGAAGCTTTCTTT
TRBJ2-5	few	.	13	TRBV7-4	CASSVEGAETQYF	TGTGCCAGCAGTGTGGAGGGGGCTGAGACCCAGTACTTC
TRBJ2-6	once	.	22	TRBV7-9	CASSPPSGGNSPLHFGANVLTF	.
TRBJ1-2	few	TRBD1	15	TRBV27	CASSYSVTGNYGYTF	TGTGCCAGCAGTTACTCAGTGACAGGGAACTATGGCTACACCTTC
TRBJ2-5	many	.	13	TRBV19	CASSIRVGETQYF	TGTGCCAGTAGTATCAGGGTAGGGGAGACCCAGTACTTC
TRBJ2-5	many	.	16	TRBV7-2	CASSPWDPLLRETQYF	TGTGCCAGCAGCCCCTGGGACCCCTTGTTGAGGGAGACCCAGTACTTC
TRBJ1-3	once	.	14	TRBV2	CASSDALSGNTIYF	TGTGCCAGCAGTGACGCTCTCTCTGGAAACACCATATATTTT
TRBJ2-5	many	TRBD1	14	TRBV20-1	CSVQTGTLQETQYF	TGCAGTGTCCAGACAGGGACATTACAAGAGACCCAGTACTTC
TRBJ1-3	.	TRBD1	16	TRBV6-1	CASSTDRDMPGNTIYF	TGTGCCAGCAGTACCGACAGGGATATGCCTGGAAACACCATATATTTT
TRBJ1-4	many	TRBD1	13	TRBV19	CASTGTGLEKLFF	TGTGCCAGCACCGGGACAGGGTTGGAAAAACTGTTTTTT